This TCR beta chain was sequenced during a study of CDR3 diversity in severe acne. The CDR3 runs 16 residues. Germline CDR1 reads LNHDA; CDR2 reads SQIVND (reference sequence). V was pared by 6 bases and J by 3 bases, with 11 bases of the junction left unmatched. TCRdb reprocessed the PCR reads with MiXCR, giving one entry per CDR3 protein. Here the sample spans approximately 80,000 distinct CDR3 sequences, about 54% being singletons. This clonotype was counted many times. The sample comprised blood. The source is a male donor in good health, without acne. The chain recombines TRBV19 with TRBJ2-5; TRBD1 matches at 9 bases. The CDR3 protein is CASRPTGGFKKETQYF. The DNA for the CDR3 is TGTGCCAGTAGACCGACAGGGGGTTTTAAGAAAGAGACCCAGTACTTC.